This entry lists 3 T cell receptor beta chains sequenced from one sample in a study of cytomegalovirus exposure and HLA in healthy donors. The repertoire was sequenced with immunoSEQ multiplex PCR; TCRdb's copy has only in-frame clones and lacks some. This table has some 98,000 clones, more than 75% appearing once. The sequenced material came from PBMCs. The receptors come from a man in his late teens or twenties in good health and CMV-seropositive.

The rearrangement joins TRBV27 to TRBJ2-5; the D is unclear. V was cut by 5 bases and J by 5 bases, with 18 bases left in between. The CDR3 spans 15 residues. Germline CDR1 is MNHEY and CDR2 is SMNVEV (reference sequence). CDR3 sequence: CASSPTIRSRETQYF. The CDR3 region has the DNA TGTGCCAGCAGTCCCACGATCAGGTCAAGGGAGACCCAGTACTTC.

This chain links TRBV13 with TRBJ2-7; 11 bases are shared with TRBD2. Trimming removed 0 bases from V and 2 bases from J; junction bases left unmatched: 6. The germline gives CDR1 PRHDT, CDR2 FYEKMQ (reference sequence). The CDR3 sequence is 17 residues long. CDR3 sequence reads: CASSLGSSGGPPYEQYF. The CDR3, as DNA: TGTGCCAGCAGCTTAGGCTCTAGCGGGGGGCCCCCCTACGAGCAGTACTTC.

In this sample, this clone turned up once. The rearrangement uses TRBV6-4 and TRBJ2-3; D may be TRBD2 (5 bases). Trimming shortened V by 2 bases and J by 4 bases, and 10 bases separated the two germline ends. There are 14 residues in the CDR3. CDR1 and CDR2 from the germline V gene are MRHNA and SNTAGT. This chain's CDR3 is CASSDSAEADTQYF. CDR3 bases: TGTGCCAGCAGTGACAGCGCGGAGGCAGATACGCAGTATTTT.